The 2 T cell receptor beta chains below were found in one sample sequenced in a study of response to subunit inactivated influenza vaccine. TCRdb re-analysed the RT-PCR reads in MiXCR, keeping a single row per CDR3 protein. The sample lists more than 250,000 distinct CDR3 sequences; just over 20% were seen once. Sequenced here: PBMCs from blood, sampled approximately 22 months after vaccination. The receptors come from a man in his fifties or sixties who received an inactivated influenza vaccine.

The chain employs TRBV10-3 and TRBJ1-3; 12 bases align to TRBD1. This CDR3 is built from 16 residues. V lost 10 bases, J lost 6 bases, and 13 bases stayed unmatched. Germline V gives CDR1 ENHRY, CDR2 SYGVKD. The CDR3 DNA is TGTGCCACCTTACGCCGGGACAGGGGGCCTTTAAACACCATATATTTT. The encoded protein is CATLRRDRGPLNTIYF.

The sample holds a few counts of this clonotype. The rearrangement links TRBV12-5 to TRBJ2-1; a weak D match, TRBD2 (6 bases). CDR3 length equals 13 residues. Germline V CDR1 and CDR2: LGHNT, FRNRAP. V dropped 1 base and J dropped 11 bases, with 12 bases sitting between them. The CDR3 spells CASGLGGGAKQFF. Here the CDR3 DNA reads TGTGCTAGTGGTTTGGGCGGAGGGGCAAAGCAGTTCTTC. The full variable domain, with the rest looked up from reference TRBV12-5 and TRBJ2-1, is DARVTQTPRHKVTEMGQEVTMRCQPILGHNTVFWYRQTMMQGLELLAYFRNRAPLDDSGMPKDRFSAEMPDATLATLKIQPSEPRDSAVYFCASGLGGGAKQFFGPGTRLTVL.